The rows below give T cell receptor beta chains drawn from one sample of a study of CD8 T cells in ankylosing spondylitis. Via MiXCR, TCRdb re-called the 5' RACE reads, giving one row per CDR3 protein. The table shows about 190,000 distinct CDR3 sequences, with about an eighth occurring only once. What was sequenced was blood, either unsorted or a sorted T cell fraction (not recorded which). The receptors come from a female donor with ankylosing spondylitis or in good health (not recorded which). Each CDR3 is given with its conserved first and last residue. Fields, in order: D gene, clone size, V gene, J gene, CDR3 DNA, CDR3 protein. D genes are given only for firm matches. A row's size may be missing; if present it is once, few, many or a size class.

d_call: .
clone_size: many
v_call: TRBV10-3
j_call: TRBJ2-7
cdr3_nt: TGTGCCATCAGTGACCCGGGACAACCTCCGGGCTCCTACGAGCAGTACTTC
cdr3_aa: CAISDPGQPPGSYEQYF

d_call: .
clone_size: many
v_call: TRBV5-1
j_call: TRBJ1-6
cdr3_nt: TGCGCCAGCAGCTTGTCAGCGAATTCACCCCTCCACTTT
cdr3_aa: CASSLSANSPLHF

d_call: .
clone_size: .
v_call: TRBV29-1
j_call: TRBJ2-5
cdr3_nt: TGCAGCGTTGAAGATCCGGGGCGCGGGCAAGAGACCCAGTACTTC
cdr3_aa: CSVEDPGRGQETQYF

d_call: TRBD2
clone_size: many
v_call: TRBV7-8
j_call: TRBJ2-1
cdr3_nt: TGTGCCAGCAGCTTAGCGCTAGGACTAGCAGTTTACAATGAGCAGTTCTTC
cdr3_aa: CASSLALGLAVYNEQFF

d_call: .
clone_size: many
v_call: TRBV7-9
j_call: TRBJ2-5
cdr3_nt: TGTGCCAGCAGCTTCGGCAGGGCTAACCAAGAGACCCAGTACTTC
cdr3_aa: CASSFGRANQETQYF

d_call: .
clone_size: many
v_call: TRBV5-6
j_call: TRBJ2-7
cdr3_nt: TGTGCCAGCAGCCCAAGGGCAGGGGGGGACGAGCAGTACTTC
cdr3_aa: CASSPRAGGDEQYF

d_call: TRBD1
clone_size: few
v_call: TRBV19
j_call: TRBJ2-5
cdr3_nt: TGTGCCAGTAGTCACCTCAGGGGGCAAGAGACCCAGTACTTC
cdr3_aa: CASSHLRGQETQYF

d_call: .
clone_size: .
v_call: TRBV11-2
j_call: TRBJ2-1
cdr3_nt: TGTGCCAGCAGCTTACGGGCTAAAATCAGGGTCGCTGAGCAGTTCTTC
cdr3_aa: CASSLRAKIRVAEQFF

d_call: TRBD1
clone_size: few
v_call: TRBV9
j_call: TRBJ2-1
cdr3_nt: TGTGCCAGCAGCGTCCAGGGGGCGCGGGCCGAGCAGTTCTTC
cdr3_aa: CASSVQGARAEQFF

d_call: .
clone_size: .
v_call: TRBV29-1
j_call: TRBJ2-7
cdr3_nt: .
cdr3_aa: CSVAGGTYERYF

d_call: .
clone_size: few
v_call: TRBV20-1
j_call: TRBJ2-7
cdr3_nt: TGCAGTGCATTTAGCGCTCTTACCTACGAGCAGTACTTC
cdr3_aa: CSAFSALTYEQYF

d_call: .
clone_size: .
v_call: TRBV3-1
j_call: TRBJ2-1
cdr3_nt: TGTGCCAGCAGCCAATTTGCTGCCGGGACTCCTTTCTACAATGAGCAGTTCTTC
cdr3_aa: CASSQFAAGTPFYNEQFF

d_call: TRBD1
clone_size: many
v_call: TRBV5-1
j_call: TRBJ2-5
cdr3_nt: TGCGCCAGCAGCTTACAGGGGGCGAGCCAAGAGACCCAGTACTTC
cdr3_aa: CASSLQGASQETQYF

d_call: TRBD2
clone_size: few
v_call: TRBV11-2
j_call: TRBJ2-1
cdr3_nt: TGTGCCAGCAGCTTGACCGGGACTAGTCCCAATGAGCAGTTCTTC
cdr3_aa: CASSLTGTSPNEQFF

d_call: .
clone_size: few
v_call: TRBV20-1
j_call: TRBJ2-2
cdr3_nt: TGCAGTGCTAGAGAATTGATGGCTCTTGACGCCGGGGAGCTGTTTTTT
cdr3_aa: CSARELMALDAGELFF

d_call: .
clone_size: many
v_call: TRBV12-5
j_call: TRBJ1-1
cdr3_nt: TGTGCTAGTGGTTTGGAACGAACGAACACTGAAGCTTTCTTT
cdr3_aa: CASGLERTNTEAFF